This T cell receptor (beta chain) comes out of a study of cytomegalovirus exposure and HLA in healthy donors. Only in-frame clones appear in the TCRdb table, and some are missing; sequencing was by immunoSEQ multiplex PCR. Of about 200,000 clones in the sample, around 80% are singletons; the top ten hold 10% to 15%. A note on this clone: As yet, its antigen is unknown.

The CDR3 is 13 amino acids. From germline, CDR1 is SNHLY and CDR2 FYNNEI. V lost 7 bases, J lost 8 bases, and 17 bases lay in between. General study results and limits: Per published reports, the classifier diagnosed cytomegalovirus status with high specificity and sensitivity. Most sequenced TCRs were rare (though some public TCRs occurred in many donors). In the 130 or so validation repertoires, approximately 93% of cluster scores exceeded 0, per a later analysis.

Sequenced sample: PBMCs. The chain couples TRBV2 to TRBJ1-1, with D uncertain. The TCR originated in a woman aged 25-40 years in good health and CMV-seropositive. The DNA of the CDR3 is TGTGCCAGCACCCAAGACGTCAGGCAGGAAGCTTTCTTT. Translation gives CASTQDVRQEAFF.